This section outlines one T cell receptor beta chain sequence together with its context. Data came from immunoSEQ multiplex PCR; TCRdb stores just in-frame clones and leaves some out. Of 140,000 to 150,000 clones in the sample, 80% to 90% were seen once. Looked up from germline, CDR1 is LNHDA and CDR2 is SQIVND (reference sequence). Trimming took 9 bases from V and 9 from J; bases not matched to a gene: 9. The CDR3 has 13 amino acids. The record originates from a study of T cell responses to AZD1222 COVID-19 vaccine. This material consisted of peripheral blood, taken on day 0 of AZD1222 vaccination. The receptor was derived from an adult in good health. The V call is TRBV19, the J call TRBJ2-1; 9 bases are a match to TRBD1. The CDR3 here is CASNPQGAGEQFF. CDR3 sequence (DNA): TGTGCCAGCAATCCACAGGGGGCGGGTGAGCAGTTCTTC.